These 9 T cell receptor beta chains share one sample of origin, sequenced in a study of cytomegalovirus exposure and HLA in healthy donors. The PCR ran on 60 Vbeta and 13 Jbeta primers. This table comes from immunoSEQ multiplex PCR, and its TCRdb copy is limited to in-frame clones, with some not included. The sample contains under 90,000 clones, 75% to 80% of which appear only once. The specimen was PBMCs. These receptors all come from a man aged 40-49 years in good health and CMV-seronegative.

In its sample, this clone was seen once. This chain connects TRBV14 to TRBJ1-6; D is perhaps TRBD1 (5 bases). Germline V CDR1 and CDR2: SGHDN, FVKESK. The CDR3 sequence is 16 residues long. Trimming removed 3 bases at V and 13 bases at J, with 22 bases between. The CDR3: CASSHQNGGGRQPLHF. CDR3 DNA: TGTGCCAGCAGCCATCAGAATGGCGGGGGACGCCAGCCCCTCCACTTT.

This clone has just a few counts. This chain joins TRBV5-6 and TRBJ1-6, with TRBD1 matching 8 bases. The CDR3 runs to 15 residues. In germline, CDR1 is SGHDT, CDR2 YYEEEE. V dropped 1 base and J dropped 4; count of bases not matched to a gene: 1. CDR3 sequence: CASSLWDRYNSPLHF. CDR3 coding DNA: TGTGCCAGCAGCTTGTGGGACAGGTATAATTCACCCCTCCACTTT.

Here the CDR3 DNA reads TGCGCCAGCAGTCAAACTCTCGGACAGGGCGCCCTACCAACTAATGAAAAACTGTTTTTT. Amino acids: CASSQTLGQGALPTNEKLFF. The chain recombines TRBV23-1 with TRBJ1-4, with 8 bases identical to TRBD1. TRBV23-1 is labeled an ORF, and its function is uncertain. Trimming cost V 2 bases and J 0 bases; bases outside gene matches: 14. CDR3 length: 20 amino acids.

This clone was observed a few times. This chain joins TRBV9 and TRBJ1-4; 9 nucleotides line up with TRBD1. This CDR3 is 16 amino acids long. Losses at the gene ends were 3 bases for V and 7 bases for J; bases not matched to a gene: 10. The V gene's germline CDR1 is SGDLS and CDR2 YYNGEE. Here the CDR3 DNA reads TGTGCCAGCAGCGGTGGATGGACAGGGGTGCGTGAAAAACTGTTTTTT. This gives the protein CASSGGWTGVREKLFF.

CDR3 amino acids: CASSPRDPLHEQYF. In DNA form, the CDR3 reads TGTGCCAGCAGCCCGCGGGACCCTCTCCACGAGCAGTACTTC. The rearrangement uses TRBV7-8 and TRBJ2-7; a possible D gene is TRBD2 (6 bases). Germline loops: CDR1 SGHVS, CDR2 FQNEAQ. Trimming removed 5 bases at V and 5 bases at J, with 16 bases between. This CDR3 region has 14 residues.

The J gene is TRBJ2-2, the V gene TRBV7-6; D may be TRBD2 (5 bases). Germline CDR1 SGHVS, CDR2 FNYEAQ. Trimming took off 7 bases at V and 3 bases at J, with 12 bases between the two ends. There are 14 residues in the CDR3. This CDR3 is CASTPLGDTGELFF. The CDR3, as DNA: TGTGCCAGCACCCCGCTGGGAGACACCGGGGAGCTGTTTTTT.

The chain combines TRBV11-2 with TRBJ1-1; a weak D match, TRBD1 (5 bases). Germline CDR1 reads SGHAT; CDR2 reads FQNNGV. The CDR3 has 15 residues. Trimming took 1 base from V and 1 from J, leaving 10 bases between them. The CDR3 bases are TGTGCCAGCAGCTTAGGGTCGGGGGGGAACACTGAAGCTTTCTTT. Translating it yields CASSLGSGGNTEAFF. The entire variable domain, with the rest obtained from reference TRBV11-2 and TRBJ1-1, is as follows: EAGVAQSPRYKIIEKRQSVAFWCNPISGHATLYWYQQILGQGPKLLIQFQNNGVVDDSQLPKDRFSAERLKGVDSTLKIQPAKLEDSAVYLCASSLGSGGNTEAFFGQGTRLTVV.

The chain couples TRBV21-1 to TRBJ2-3; the table's D call, TRBD2, has no DNA check behind it. TRBV21-1 is a documented pseudogene. This CDR3 has 17 amino acids. Here the CDR3 reads CASSKVAGGEVTDTQYF. CDR3 bases: TGTGCCAGCAGCAAAGTAGCGGGGGGGGAGGTCACAGATACGCAGTATTTT.

The V and J genes are TRBV5-4 and TRBJ2-1; TRBD2 matches 9 bases. CDR1 is SGHNT, CDR2 YYREEE, per germline (reference sequence). The J segment lost 7 bases and the V segment lost 4 bases, leaving 12 bases of the junction unmatched. The CDR3 spans 16 residues. This CDR3 is CASSPRGLAGHNEQFF. CDR3 bases: TGTGCCAGCAGCCCGAGAGGTCTAGCGGGGCATAATGAGCAGTTCTTC.